Each of the 12 T cell receptor beta chains below was sequenced from the same sample in a study of cytomegalovirus exposure and HLA in healthy donors. PCR employed 60 Vbeta and 13 Jbeta primers. Data came from immunoSEQ multiplex PCR; TCRdb stores just in-frame clones and leaves some out. The sample has about 200,000 clones; 86% are singletons. The sequenced material came from PBMCs. These receptors originate from a woman younger than 45 in good health and CMV-seronegative.

In DNA, the CDR3 is TGCAGCGTTATGCAGGGGGCCCCGGGCGGTGGCTACACCTTC. This gives the protein CSVMQGAPGGGYTF. V and J are TRBV29-1 and TRBJ1-2, with 8 bases aligning to TRBD1. The CDR3 has 14 amino acids. Germline CDR1 and CDR2: SQVTM and ANQGSEA. The V and J ends lost 5 bases and 7 bases, in that order; junction bases with no gene match: 12.

This chain uses TRBV10-3 with TRBJ2-5; unclear D gene. Germline-derived CDR1 and CDR2 are ENHRY and SYGVKD. V was shortened by 8 bases and J by 4 bases, with 8 bases between the two germline ends. The CDR3 is made up of 11 amino acids. CDR3 in amino acids: CAIGPSETQYF. The CDR3 DNA follows: TGTGCCATCGGCCCCTCAGAGACCCAGTACTTC.

The rearrangement links TRBV5-1 to TRBJ2-2, with a weak D call TRBD1 (5 bases). The V gene lost 4 bases and the J gene lost 0 bases, with 19 bases spanning the gap. The CDR3 is made up of 18 amino acids. Germline CDR1 is SGHRS and CDR2 is YFSETQ. CDR3 region: CASSPRLPRQTNTGELFF. CDR3 sequence (DNA): TGCGCCAGCAGCCCCCGGTTGCCGAGACAGACGAACACCGGGGAGCTGTTTTTT.

The V and J genes are TRBV21-1 and TRBJ1-5; the D call TRBD1 from the table was never checked on the DNA. TRBV21-1 is a documented pseudogene. CDR3 length: 15 amino acids. CDR3 sequence (DNA): TGTGCCAGCAGCAAAGCCAGGAAGCGCAATCAGCCCCAGCATTTT. Translating gives CASSKARKRNQPQHF.

The chain carries TRBV15 and TRBJ2-1, with TRBD2 matching 8 bases. Per germline, CDR1 LNHNV and CDR2 YYDKDF (reference sequence). The CDR3 contains 18 residues. Trimming at V came to 2 bases and at J to 5 bases, leaving 14 bases not matched to a gene. As DNA, the CDR3 is TGTGCCACCAGCAGAAAGGGAAGCGGGAGACTAGGGGACAATGAGCAGTTCTTC. Protein product: CATSRKGSGRLGDNEQFF.

This clone was detected only once. This chain joins TRBV5-1 and TRBJ2-2; the match to TRBD1 covers 10 bases. V dropped 1 base and J dropped 2; count of bases not matched to a gene: 5. The germline V gene has CDR1 SGHRS and CDR2 YFSETQ. The length of the CDR3 is 17 residues. CDR3 sequence reads: CASSLFGDRGNTGELFF. CDR3 bases: TGCGCCAGCAGCTTGTTTGGGGACAGGGGAAACACCGGGGAGCTGTTTTTT. The full variable domain, completed using reference TRBV5-1 and TRBJ2-2, is KAGVTQTPRYLIKTRGQQVTLSCSPISGHRSVSWYQQTPGQGLQFLFEYFSETQRNKGNFPGRFSGRQFSNSRSEMNVSTLELGDSALYLCASSLFGDRGNTGELFFGEGSRLTVL.

The chain has TRBV19 and TRBJ1-3, with D unresolved. Per the germline V gene, CDR1 is LNHDA and CDR2 is SQIVND (reference sequence). The CDR3 has 15 amino acids. Trimming took 4 bases from V and 0 from J, leaving 10 bases between them. The CDR3 DNA follows: TGTGCCAGTAGTACCTCGCGGTTCTCTGGAAACACCATATATTTT. This translates into CASSTSRFSGNTIYF.

The chain is built from TRBV10-3 and TRBJ1-5; weak D call: TRBD1 (5 bases). V gave up 1 base and J gave up 4 bases, with 11 bases separating them. The germline gives CDR1 ENHRY, CDR2 SYGVKD. This CDR3 contains 15 residues. CDR3 in DNA: TGTGCCATCAGTGAGTTAGGGGATGGTAATCAGCCCCAGCATTTT. The encoded protein is CAISELGDGNQPQHF.

The V and J genes are TRBV18 and TRBJ1-5; D is possibly TRBD1 (6 bases). CDR1 KGHSH and CDR2 LQKENI come from the germline V gene. V was trimmed by 8 bases and J by 0 bases, leaving 20 bases between them. The CDR3 is 17 amino acids. The CDR3 here is CASSPGGGSFSNQPQHF. CDR3 DNA: TGTGCCAGCAGCCCCGGGGGGGGCAGTTTTAGCAATCAGCCCCAGCATTTT. The entire variable domain, with the rest obtained from reference TRBV18 and TRBJ1-5, is as follows: NAGVMQNPRHLVRRRGQEARLRCSPMKGHSHVYWYRQLPEEGLKFMVYLQKENIIDESGMPKERFSAEFPKEGPSILRIQQVVRGDSAAYFCASSPGGGSFSNQPQHFGDGTRLSIL.

This clone has just one count. The chain is built from TRBV11-2 and TRBJ1-5; 8 positions agree with TRBD1. CDR3 length: 15 residues. Germline loops: CDR1 SGHAT, CDR2 FQNNGV. V trimming: 5 bases; J trimming: 9 bases; junction bases outside the gene matches: 12. DNA of the CDR3: TGTGCCAGCAGCAACCCCCAGGGGGCCTATCGGCCCCAGCATTTT. Protein product: CASSNPQGAYRPQHF.

The chain uses TRBV5-6 and TRBJ2-2; maybe TRBD2 (5 bases). Deletions cut 1 base from V and 5 bases from J, with 15 bases between. Per germline, CDR1 SGHDT and CDR2 YYEEEE. The length of the CDR3 is 16 residues. CDR3 nucleotides: TGTGCCAGCAGCTTGATAGGGAGTAGAGGGACCGGGGAGCTGTTTTTT. Its protein is CASSLIGSRGTGELFF.

This clone showed up just a few times. The chain couples TRBV19 to TRBJ2-7; D possibly corresponds to TRBD2 (6 bases). This CDR3 has 16 amino acids. Germline V gene sequence: CDR1 LNHDA, CDR2 SQIVND (reference sequence). Trimming stripped 9 bases from V and 5 bases from J, with 26 bases between. The CDR3 DNA sequence: TGTGCCAGGTATAGGGCCAGCTCATGGGAGGTCCACGAGCAGTACTTC. Translating gives CARYRASSWEVHEQYF.